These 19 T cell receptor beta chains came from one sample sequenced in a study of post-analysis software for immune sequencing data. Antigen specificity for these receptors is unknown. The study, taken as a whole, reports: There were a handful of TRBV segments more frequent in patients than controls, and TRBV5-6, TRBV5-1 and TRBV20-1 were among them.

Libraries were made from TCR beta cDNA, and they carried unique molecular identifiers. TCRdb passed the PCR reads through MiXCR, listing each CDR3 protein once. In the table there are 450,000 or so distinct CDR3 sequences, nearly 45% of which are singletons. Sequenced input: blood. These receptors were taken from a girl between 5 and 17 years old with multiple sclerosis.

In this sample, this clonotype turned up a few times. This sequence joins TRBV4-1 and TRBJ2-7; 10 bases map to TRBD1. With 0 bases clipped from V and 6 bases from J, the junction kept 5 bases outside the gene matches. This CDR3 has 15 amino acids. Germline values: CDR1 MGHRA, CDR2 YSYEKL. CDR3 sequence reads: CASSQERDRGGEQYF. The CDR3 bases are TGCGCCAGCAGCCAAGAAAGGGACAGGGGTGGCGAGCAGTACTTC.

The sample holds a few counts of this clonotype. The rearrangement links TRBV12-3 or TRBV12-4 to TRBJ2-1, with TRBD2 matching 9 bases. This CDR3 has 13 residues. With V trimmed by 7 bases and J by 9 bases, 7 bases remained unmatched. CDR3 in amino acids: CASNQVREGEQFF. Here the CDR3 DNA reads TGTGCCAGCAATCAAGTGCGGGAGGGTGAGCAGTTCTTC.

The CDR3 sequence: CASSGTSGRTLLSYEQYF. For the CDR3, the DNA is TGTGCCAGCAGCGGGACTAGCGGGAGGACACTCCTCTCCTACGAGCAGTACTTC. The chain combines TRBV12-3 or TRBV12-4 with TRBJ2-7; 15 bases fit TRBD2. V was clipped by 6 bases and J by 0 bases; unmatched bases: 9. The CDR3 extends over 18 amino acids.

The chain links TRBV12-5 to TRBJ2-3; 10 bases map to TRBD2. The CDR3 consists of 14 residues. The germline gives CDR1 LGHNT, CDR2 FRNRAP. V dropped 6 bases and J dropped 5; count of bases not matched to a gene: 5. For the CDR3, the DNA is TGTGCTAGTGGCCCTATAGCGGGAGGAGATACGCAGTATTTT. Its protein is CASGPIAGGDTQYF. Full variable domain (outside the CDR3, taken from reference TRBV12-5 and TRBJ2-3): DARVTQTPRHKVTEMGQEVTMRCQPILGHNTVFWYRQTMMQGLELLAYFRNRAPLDDSGMPKDRFSAEMPDATLATLKIQPSEPRDSAVYFCASGPIAGGDTQYFGPGTRLTVL.

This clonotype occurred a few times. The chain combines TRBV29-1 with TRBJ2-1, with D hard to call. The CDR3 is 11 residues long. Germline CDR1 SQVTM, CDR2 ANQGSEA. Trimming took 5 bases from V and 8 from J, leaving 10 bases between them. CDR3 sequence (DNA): TGCAGCGTTAAAACATGGGATGAGCAGTTCTTC. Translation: CSVKTWDEQFF.

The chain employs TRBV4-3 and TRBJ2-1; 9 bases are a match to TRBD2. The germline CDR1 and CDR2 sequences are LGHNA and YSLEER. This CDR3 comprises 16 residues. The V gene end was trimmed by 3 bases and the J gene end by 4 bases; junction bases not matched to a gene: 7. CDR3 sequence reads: CASSQTLAGRYNEQFF. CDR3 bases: TGCGCCAGCAGCCAGACCCTAGCGGGAAGGTACAATGAGCAGTTCTTC.

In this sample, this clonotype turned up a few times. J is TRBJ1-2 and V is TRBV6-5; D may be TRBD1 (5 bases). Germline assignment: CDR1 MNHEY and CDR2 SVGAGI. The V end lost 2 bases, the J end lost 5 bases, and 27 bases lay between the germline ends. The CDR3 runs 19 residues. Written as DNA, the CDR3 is TGTGCCAGCAGTTACATTCCGAAGGGACCCCAGGGTCGGGGGTATGGCTACACCTTC. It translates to CASSYIPKGPQGRGYGYTF.

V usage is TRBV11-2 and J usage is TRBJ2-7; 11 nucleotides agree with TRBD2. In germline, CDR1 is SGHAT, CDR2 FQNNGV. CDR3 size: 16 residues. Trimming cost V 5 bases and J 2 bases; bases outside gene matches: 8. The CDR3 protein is CASSPRLAGTAYEQYF. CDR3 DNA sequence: TGTGCCAGCAGCCCCCGACTAGCGGGGACCGCCTACGAGCAGTACTTC.

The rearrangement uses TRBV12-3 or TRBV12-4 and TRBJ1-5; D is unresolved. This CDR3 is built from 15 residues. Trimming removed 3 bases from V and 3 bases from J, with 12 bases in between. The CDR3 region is CASSFSAVVNQPQHF. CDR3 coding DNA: TGTGCCAGCAGTTTCTCCGCAGTGGTCAATCAGCCCCAGCATTTT.

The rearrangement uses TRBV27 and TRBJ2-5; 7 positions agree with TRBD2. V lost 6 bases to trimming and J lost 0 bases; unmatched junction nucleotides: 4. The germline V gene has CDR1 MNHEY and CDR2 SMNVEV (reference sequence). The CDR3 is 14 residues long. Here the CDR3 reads CASRPLAHQETQYF. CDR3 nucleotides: TGTGCCAGCAGACCACTAGCGCACCAAGAGACCCAGTACTTC.

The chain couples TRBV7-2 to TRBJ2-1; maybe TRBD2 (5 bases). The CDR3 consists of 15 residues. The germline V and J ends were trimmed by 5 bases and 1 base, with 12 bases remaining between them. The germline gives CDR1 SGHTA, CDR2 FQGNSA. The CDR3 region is CASSIAGTSYNEQFF. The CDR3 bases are TGTGCCAGCAGCATCGCGGGTACTTCCTACAATGAGCAGTTCTTC.

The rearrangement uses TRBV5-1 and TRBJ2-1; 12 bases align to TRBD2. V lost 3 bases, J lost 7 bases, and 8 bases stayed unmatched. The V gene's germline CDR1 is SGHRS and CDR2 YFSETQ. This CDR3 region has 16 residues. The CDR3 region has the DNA TGCGCCAGCAGCTGGACGACTAGCGGGAGCGGAAATGAGCAGTTCTTC. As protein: CASSWTTSGSGNEQFF.

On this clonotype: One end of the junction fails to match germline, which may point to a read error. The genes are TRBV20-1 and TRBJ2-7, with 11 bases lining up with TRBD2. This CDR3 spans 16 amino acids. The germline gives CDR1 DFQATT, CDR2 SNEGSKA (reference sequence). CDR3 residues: CSTRLVSGRAIVEQYF. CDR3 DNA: TGCAGTACTAGATTGGTTAGCGGGAGGGCCATAGTCGAGCAGTACTTC.

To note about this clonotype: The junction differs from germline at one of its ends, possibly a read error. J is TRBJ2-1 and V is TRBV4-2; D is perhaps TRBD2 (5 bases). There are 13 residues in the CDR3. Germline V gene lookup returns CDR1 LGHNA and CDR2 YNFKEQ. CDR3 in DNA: TGTGCCAGCAGGCAAGAGGGTCTAAATGAGCAGTTCTTC. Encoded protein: CASRQEGLNEQFF.

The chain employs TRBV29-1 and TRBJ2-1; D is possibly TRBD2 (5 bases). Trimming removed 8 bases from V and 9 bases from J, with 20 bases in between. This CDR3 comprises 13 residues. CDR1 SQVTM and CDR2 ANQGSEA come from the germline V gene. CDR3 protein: CSFTELGGGEQFF. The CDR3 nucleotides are TGCAGCTTCACAGAACTAGGTGGTGGTGAGCAGTTCTTC.

CDR3 protein: CASSIGTGWYNEQFF. CDR3 DNA: TGCGCCAGCAGCATTGGGACAGGGTGGTACAATGAGCAGTTCTTC. The chain uses TRBV5-1 and TRBJ2-1, with 9 bases that match TRBD1. The CDR3 is 15 amino acids. The V gene's germline CDR1 is SGHRS and CDR2 YFSETQ. With 4 bases clipped from V and 4 bases from J, the junction kept 6 bases outside the gene matches.

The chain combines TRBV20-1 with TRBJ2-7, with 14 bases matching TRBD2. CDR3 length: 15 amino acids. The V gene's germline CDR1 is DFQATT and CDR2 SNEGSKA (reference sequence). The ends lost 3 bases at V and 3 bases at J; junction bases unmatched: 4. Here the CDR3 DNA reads TGCAGTGCTAGGGGACTAGCGGGAGACAACTACGAGCAGTACTTC. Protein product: CSARGLAGDNYEQYF.

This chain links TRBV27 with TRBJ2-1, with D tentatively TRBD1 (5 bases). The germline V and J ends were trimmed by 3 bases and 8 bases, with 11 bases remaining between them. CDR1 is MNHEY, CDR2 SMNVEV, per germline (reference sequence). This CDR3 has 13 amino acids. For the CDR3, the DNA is TGTGCCAGCAGTTTTGGGGCCAGGGATGAGCAGTTCTTC. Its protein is CASSFGARDEQFF.

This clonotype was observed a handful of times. CDR3 nucleotide sequence: TGCAGTGCCCCCAGGGGGGGGAATGAGCAGTTCTTC. Translating it yields CSAPRGGNEQFF. The chain uses TRBV20-1 and TRBJ2-1; D possibly uses TRBD1 or TRBD2 (7 bases each). This CDR3 is built from 12 residues. V lost 6 bases to trimming and J lost 7 bases, with 13 bases between them. The V gene's germline CDR1 is DFQATT and CDR2 SNEGSKA (reference sequence).